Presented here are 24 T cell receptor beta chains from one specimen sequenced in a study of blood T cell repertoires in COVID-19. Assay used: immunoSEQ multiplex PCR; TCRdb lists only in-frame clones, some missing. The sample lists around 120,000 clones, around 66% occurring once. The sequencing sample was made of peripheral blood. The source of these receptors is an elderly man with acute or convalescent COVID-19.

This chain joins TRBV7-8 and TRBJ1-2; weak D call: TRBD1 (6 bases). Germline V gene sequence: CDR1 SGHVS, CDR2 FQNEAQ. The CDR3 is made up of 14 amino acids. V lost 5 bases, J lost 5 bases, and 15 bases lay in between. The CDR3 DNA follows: TGTGCCAGCAGCCGCGGGGGGGCCGCGTATGGCTACACCTTC. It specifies CASSRGGAAYGYTF.

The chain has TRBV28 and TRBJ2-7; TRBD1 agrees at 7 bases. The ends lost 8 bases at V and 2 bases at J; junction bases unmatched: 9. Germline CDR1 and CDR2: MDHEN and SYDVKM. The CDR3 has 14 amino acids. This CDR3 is CASGSQGVPYEQYF. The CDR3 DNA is TGTGCCAGCGGATCTCAGGGGGTGCCCTACGAGCAGTACTTC.

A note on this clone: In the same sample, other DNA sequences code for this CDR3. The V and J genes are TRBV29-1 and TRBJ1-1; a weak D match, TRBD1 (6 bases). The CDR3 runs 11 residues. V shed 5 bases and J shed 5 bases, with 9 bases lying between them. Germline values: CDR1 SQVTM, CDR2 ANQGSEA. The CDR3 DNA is TGCAGCGTTAAGAGGGGGACTGAAGCTTTCTTT. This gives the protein CSVKRGTEAFF.

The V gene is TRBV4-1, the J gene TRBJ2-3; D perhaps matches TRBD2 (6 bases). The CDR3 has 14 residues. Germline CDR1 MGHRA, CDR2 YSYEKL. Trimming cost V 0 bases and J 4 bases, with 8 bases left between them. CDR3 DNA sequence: TGCGCCAGCAGCCAAGAAAGCGGGTCAGATACGCAGTATTTT. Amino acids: CASSQESGSDTQYF.

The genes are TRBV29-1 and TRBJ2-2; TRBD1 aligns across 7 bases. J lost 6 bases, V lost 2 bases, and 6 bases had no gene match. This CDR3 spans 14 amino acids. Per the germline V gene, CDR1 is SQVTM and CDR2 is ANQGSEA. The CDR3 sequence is CSVERGGSPGELFF. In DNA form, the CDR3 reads TGCAGCGTTGAAAGAGGGGGCAGTCCCGGGGAGCTGTTTTTT.

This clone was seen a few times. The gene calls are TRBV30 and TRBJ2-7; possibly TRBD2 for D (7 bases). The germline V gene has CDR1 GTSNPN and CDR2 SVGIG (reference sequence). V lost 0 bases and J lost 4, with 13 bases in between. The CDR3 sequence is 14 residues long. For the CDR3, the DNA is TGTGCCTGGAGTGTATTGGCGGGGGCGTACGAGCAGTACTTC. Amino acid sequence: CAWSVLAGAYEQYF.

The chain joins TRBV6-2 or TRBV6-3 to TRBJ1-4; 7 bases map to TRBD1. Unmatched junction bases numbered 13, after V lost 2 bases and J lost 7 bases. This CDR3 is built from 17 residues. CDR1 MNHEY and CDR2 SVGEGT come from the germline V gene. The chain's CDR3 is CASSYVEGARLGEKLFF. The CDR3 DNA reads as TGTGCCAGCAGTTACGTAGAGGGGGCGCGTCTAGGTGAAAAACTGTTTTTT.

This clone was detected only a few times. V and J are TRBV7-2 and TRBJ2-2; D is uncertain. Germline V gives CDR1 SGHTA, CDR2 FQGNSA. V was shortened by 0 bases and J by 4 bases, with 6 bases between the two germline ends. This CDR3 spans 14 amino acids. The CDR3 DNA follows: TGTGCCAGCAGCTTAGCGCGGAGCACCGGGGAGCTGTTTTTT. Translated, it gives CASSLARSTGELFF.

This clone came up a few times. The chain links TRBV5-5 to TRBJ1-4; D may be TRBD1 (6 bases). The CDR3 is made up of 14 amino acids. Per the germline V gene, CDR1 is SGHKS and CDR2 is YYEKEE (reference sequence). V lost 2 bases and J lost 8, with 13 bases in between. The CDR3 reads CASSLQGVSEKLFF. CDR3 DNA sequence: TGTGCCAGCAGCTTACAGGGAGTAAGCGAAAAACTGTTTTTT.

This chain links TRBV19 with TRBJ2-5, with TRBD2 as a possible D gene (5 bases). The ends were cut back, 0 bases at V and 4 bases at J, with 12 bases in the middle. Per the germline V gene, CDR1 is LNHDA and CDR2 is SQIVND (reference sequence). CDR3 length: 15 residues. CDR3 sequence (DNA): TGTGCCAGTAGTATAGATAATAGTCGGGGAGAGACCCAGTACTTC. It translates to CASSIDNSRGETQYF.

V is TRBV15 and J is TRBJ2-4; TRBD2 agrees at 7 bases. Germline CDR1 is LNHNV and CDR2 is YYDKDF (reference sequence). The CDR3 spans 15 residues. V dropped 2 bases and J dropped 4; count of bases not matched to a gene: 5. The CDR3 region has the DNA TGTGCCACCAGCAGAAAACCGGGAGGTAAAAACATTCAGTACTTC. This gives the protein CATSRKPGGKNIQYF.

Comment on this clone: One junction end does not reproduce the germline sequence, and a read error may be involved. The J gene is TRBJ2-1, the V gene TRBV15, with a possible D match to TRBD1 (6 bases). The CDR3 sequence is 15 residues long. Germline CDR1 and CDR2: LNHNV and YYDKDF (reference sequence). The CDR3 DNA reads TGTGCCACCACCAGACAGACAGGTTCCTACAATGAGCAGTTCTTC. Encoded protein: CATTRQTGSYNEQFF.

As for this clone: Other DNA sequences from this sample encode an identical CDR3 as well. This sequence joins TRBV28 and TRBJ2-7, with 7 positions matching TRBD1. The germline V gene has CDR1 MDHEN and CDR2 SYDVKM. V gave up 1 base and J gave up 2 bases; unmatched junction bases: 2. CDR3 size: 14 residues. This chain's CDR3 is CASSLYRGTYEQYF. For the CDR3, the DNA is TGTGCCAGCAGTTTATACAGGGGAACCTACGAGCAGTACTTC. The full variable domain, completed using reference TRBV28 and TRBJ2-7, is DVKVTQSSRYLVKRTGEKVFLECVQDMDHENMFWYRQDPGLGLRLIYFSYDVKMKEKGDIPEGYSVSREKKERFSLILESASTNQTSMYLCASSLYRGTYEQYFGPGTRLTVT.

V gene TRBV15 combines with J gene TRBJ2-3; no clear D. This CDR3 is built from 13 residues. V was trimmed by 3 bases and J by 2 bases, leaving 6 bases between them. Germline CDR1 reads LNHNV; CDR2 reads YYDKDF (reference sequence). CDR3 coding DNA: TGTGCCACCAGCAGTAGCCACACAGATACGCAGTATTTT. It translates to CATSSSHTDTQYF.

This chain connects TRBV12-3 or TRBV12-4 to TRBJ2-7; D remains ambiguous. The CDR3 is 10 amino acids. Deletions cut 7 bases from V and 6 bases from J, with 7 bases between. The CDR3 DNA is TGTGCCAGCAAGACTTGCGAGCAGTACTTC. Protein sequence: CASKTCEQYF.

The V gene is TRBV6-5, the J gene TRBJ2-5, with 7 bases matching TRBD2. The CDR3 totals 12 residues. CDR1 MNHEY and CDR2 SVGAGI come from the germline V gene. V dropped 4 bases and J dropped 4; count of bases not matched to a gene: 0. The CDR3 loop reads CASSWGGETQYF. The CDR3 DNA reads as TGTGCCAGCAGTTGGGGGGGAGAGACCCAGTACTTC.

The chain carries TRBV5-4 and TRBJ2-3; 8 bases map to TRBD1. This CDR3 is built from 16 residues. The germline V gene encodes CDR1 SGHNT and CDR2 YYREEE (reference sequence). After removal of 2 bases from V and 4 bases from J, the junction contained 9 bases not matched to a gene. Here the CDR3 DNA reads TGTGCCAGCAGCTTAGGTCGGACAGGGCTTTCAGATACGCAGTATTTT. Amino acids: CASSLGRTGLSDTQYF.

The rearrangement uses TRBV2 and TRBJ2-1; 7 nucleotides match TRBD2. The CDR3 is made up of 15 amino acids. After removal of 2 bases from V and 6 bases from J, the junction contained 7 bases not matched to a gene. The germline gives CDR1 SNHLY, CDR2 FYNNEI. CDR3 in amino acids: CASSENGRIGNEQFF. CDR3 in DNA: TGTGCCAGCAGTGAAAACGGGAGGATCGGCAATGAGCAGTTCTTC.

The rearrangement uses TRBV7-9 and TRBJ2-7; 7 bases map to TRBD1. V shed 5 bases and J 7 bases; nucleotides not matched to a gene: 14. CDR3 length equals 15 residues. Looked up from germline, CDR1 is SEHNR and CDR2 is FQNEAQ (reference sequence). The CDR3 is CASSPIGQEDGEQYF. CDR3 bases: TGTGCCAGCAGCCCTATCGGACAGGAGGATGGGGAGCAGTACTTC.

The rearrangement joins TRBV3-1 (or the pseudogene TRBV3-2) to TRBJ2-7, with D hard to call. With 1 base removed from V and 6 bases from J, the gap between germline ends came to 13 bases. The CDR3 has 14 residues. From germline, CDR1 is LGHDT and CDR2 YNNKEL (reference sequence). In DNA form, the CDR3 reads TGTGCCAGCAGCCAAGGTAAAGGAGTTCCCGAGCAGTACTTC. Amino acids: CASSQGKGVPEQYF.

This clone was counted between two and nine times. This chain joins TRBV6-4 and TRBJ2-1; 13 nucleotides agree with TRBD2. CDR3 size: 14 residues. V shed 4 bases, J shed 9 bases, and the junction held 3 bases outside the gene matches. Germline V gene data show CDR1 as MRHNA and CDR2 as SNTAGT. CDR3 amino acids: CASSVGLAGVEQFF. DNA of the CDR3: TGTGCCAGCAGTGTAGGACTAGCGGGAGTTGAGCAGTTCTTC.

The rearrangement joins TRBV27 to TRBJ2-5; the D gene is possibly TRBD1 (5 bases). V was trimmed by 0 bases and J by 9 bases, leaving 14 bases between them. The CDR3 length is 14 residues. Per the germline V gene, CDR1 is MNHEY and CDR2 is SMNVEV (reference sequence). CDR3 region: CASSLSGQLGAQYF. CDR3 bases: TGTGCCAGCAGTTTATCCGGGCAGTTAGGGGCCCAGTACTTC.

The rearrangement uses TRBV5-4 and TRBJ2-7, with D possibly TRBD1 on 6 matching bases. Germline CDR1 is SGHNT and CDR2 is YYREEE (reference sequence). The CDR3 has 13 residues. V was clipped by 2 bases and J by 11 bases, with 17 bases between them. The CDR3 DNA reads TGTGCCAGCAGCTTTGGGGACACCGGTCGGGAGTACTTC. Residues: CASSFGDTGREYF. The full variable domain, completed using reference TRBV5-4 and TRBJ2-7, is ETGVTQSPTHLIKTRGQQVTLRCSSQSGHNTVSWYQQALGQGPQFIFQYYREEENGRGNFPPRFSGLQFPNYSSELNVNALELDDSALYLCASSFGDTGREYFGPGTRLTVT.

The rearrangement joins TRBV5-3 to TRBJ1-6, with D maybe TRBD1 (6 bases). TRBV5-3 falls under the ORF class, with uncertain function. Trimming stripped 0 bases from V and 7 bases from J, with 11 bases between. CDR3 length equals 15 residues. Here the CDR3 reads CARSLGAGANSPLHF. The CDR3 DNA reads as TGTGCCAGAAGCTTGGGGGCAGGGGCGAATTCACCCCTCCACTTT.